The 24 T cell receptor beta chains given below trace back to one sample, sequenced in a study of blood T cells in healthy people across ages. Primed by a sample-barcoded 5' primer and a J-beta primer mix, a second PCR proceeded for 7 to 11 cycles. TCRdb itself ran the 5' RACE reads through MiXCR, one entry per CDR3 protein. The sample consists of 550,000 to 800,000 distinct CDR3 sequences, approximately 30% of them appearing once. The sequencing input was blood. The receptor set was obtained from an elderly woman in good health.

Comments on this clonotype: Since a much larger clone is just one base distant, this may be a read error. V is TRBV12-3 or TRBV12-4 and J is TRBJ1-1; D not certain. CDR3 length equals 13 residues. CDR3 loop: CASSLTANTGAFF. The CDR3, as DNA: TGTGCCAGCAGTTTAACAGCAAACACTGGAGCTTTCTTT.

This clonotype has a count of ten or more. This chain connects TRBV4-2 to TRBJ1-2; 9 bases align to TRBD1. Germline values: CDR1 LGHNA, CDR2 YNFKEQ. The CDR3 consists of 16 residues. V lost 0 bases, J lost 5 bases, and 7 bases stayed unmatched. The CDR3: CASSQDFTGTGYGYTF. The CDR3 nucleotides read TGTGCCAGCAGCCAAGACTTTACCGGGACAGGGTATGGCTACACCTTC.

The chain's CDR3 is CASSGAGAKAETQYF. For the CDR3, the DNA is TGCGCCAGCAGCGGCGCGGGTGCCAAGGCGGAGACCCAGTACTTC. The chain employs TRBV5-1 and TRBJ2-5, with D tentatively TRBD2 (5 bases). V lost 4 bases to trimming and J lost 5 bases, with 18 bases between them. The CDR3 spans 15 residues. The germline CDR1 and CDR2 sequences are SGHRS and YFSETQ.

This clonotype appeared many times. The chain has TRBV4-1 and TRBJ1-5, with no clear D. The germline V gene encodes CDR1 MGHRA and CDR2 YSYEKL. The germline V and J ends were trimmed by 1 base and 2 bases, with 15 bases remaining between them. The CDR3 length is 17 residues. The CDR3 coding sequence is TGCGCCAGCAGCCAAGGGTTTGGGTCATCGGGCAATCAGCCCCAGCATTTT. Its translation is CASSQGFGSSGNQPQHF.

This sequence joins TRBV5-1 and TRBJ1-6; D unresolved. Germline V gives CDR1 SGHRS, CDR2 YFSETQ. Trimming took 5 bases from V and 8 from J, leaving 14 bases between them. The CDR3 spans 14 residues. The CDR3 coding sequence is TGCGCCAGCAGGTCATCGAGGACGGATTCACCCCTCCACTTT. This gives the protein CASRSSRTDSPLHF.

This clonotype was recorded at least ten times. The rearrangement links TRBV28 to TRBJ2-1, with TRBD1 identical over 11 bases. The CDR3 loop spans 16 amino acids. Unmatched junction bases numbered 7, after V lost 3 bases and J lost 6 bases. From germline, CDR1 is MDHEN and CDR2 SYDVKM. Here the CDR3 reads CASSFSGTGGSNEQFF. The CDR3 DNA sequence: TGTGCCAGCAGTTTCTCCGGGACAGGGGGGAGCAATGAGCAGTTCTTC.

The chain recombines TRBV3-1 with TRBJ2-1; D is perhaps TRBD2 (7 bases). V gave up 6 bases and J gave up 0 bases, with 12 bases separating them. CDR3 length equals 15 residues. CDR1 and CDR2 (germline): LGHDT, YNNKEL (reference sequence). The CDR3 nucleotides read TGTGCCAGCAGAGGGGGGGAAATCTCCTACAATGAGCAGTTCTTC. Protein sequence: CASRGGEISYNEQFF.

In this sample, this clonotype turned up many times. The chain uses TRBV5-1 and TRBJ1-2; the D is unclear. The V end was cut by 1 base, the J end by 1 base, with 8 bases between. The CDR3 consists of 14 residues. Germline loops: CDR1 SGHRS, CDR2 YFSETQ. The CDR3 region is CASSLKAGNYGYTF. As DNA, the CDR3 is TGCGCCAGCAGCTTGAAAGCTGGTAACTATGGCTACACCTTC.

V and J are TRBV30 and TRBJ1-2; D is unresolved. CDR3 size: 12 residues. Germline CDR1 is GTSNPN and CDR2 is SVGIG (reference sequence). Trimming stripped 0 bases from V and 8 bases from J, with 10 bases between. CDR3 DNA sequence: TGTGCCTGGAGTGTACTTGCCAGCGGCTACACCTTC. Encoded protein: CAWSVLASGYTF.

The chain joins TRBV6-1 to TRBJ1-5; D ambiguous. The CDR3 consists of 15 residues. Germline assignment: CDR1 MNHNS and CDR2 SASEGT. Deletions cut 7 bases from V and 3 bases from J, with 16 bases between. DNA of the CDR3: TGTGCCAGCACCCTAAGGCGGCCCCCCAATCAGCCCCAGCATTTT. Encoded protein: CASTLRRPPNQPQHF.

Ten or more counts support this clonotype. This chain joins TRBV4-3 and TRBJ1-5; D is unresolved. The CDR3 consists of 13 residues. V gave up 4 bases and J gave up 7 bases, with 11 bases separating them. CDR1 LGHNA and CDR2 YSLEER come from the germline V gene. The CDR3 DNA reads as TGCGCCAGCAGCCGAGGCTTGGCCCAGCCCCAGCATTTT. Translation: CASSRGLAQPQHF.

The sample holds many counts of this clonotype. The chain links TRBV20-1 to TRBJ2-7; TRBD2 aligns across 7 bases. Trimming removed 4 bases from V and 6 bases from J; junction bases left unmatched: 15. The CDR3 runs to 15 residues. Germline assignment: CDR1 DFQATT and CDR2 SNEGSKA (reference sequence). CDR3 sequence reads: CSATTSGLSPGEQYF. DNA for the CDR3: TGCAGTGCTACGACCTCGGGACTAAGTCCGGGCGAGCAGTACTTC.

Ten or more counts support this clonotype. CDR3 sequence: CASNGVPGYEQYF. CDR3 coding DNA: TGTGCCTCCAATGGGGTACCGGGCTACGAGCAGTACTTC. The rearrangement joins TRBV10-3 to TRBJ2-7; no reliable D call. CDR1 and CDR2 from the germline V gene are ENHRY and SYGVKD. The V gene lost 11 bases and the J gene lost 3 bases, with 17 bases spanning the gap. The CDR3 is 13 amino acids.

This clonotype was recorded many times. J is TRBJ2-1 and V is TRBV6-5; TRBD1 matches at 9 bases. Losses at the gene ends were 6 bases for V and 3 bases for J; bases not matched to a gene: 6. The V gene's germline CDR1 is MNHEY and CDR2 SVGAGI. The CDR3 has 15 residues. The CDR3 region has the DNA TGTGCCAGCAGGTCTAGGGACAGGGTCTACAATGAGCAGTTCTTC. It translates to CASRSRDRVYNEQFF.

The chain joins TRBV12-3 or TRBV12-4 to TRBJ2-3; a possible D gene is TRBD2 (5 bases). Trimming removed 1 base at V and 3 bases at J, with 23 bases between. The CDR3 length is 19 residues. The CDR3 loop is CASSLVGCRSAARTDTQYF. The CDR3 DNA sequence: TGTGCCAGCAGTTTAGTCGGCTGCCGTAGCGCCGCGAGAACAGATACGCAGTATTTT.

As regards this clonotype: The junction does not match germline at one end; this may be a read error. V gene TRBV12-3 or TRBV12-4 combines with J gene TRBJ2-1; D is perhaps TRBD1 (5 bases). The CDR3 is 13 amino acids. The CDR3: CAGRALLWNEQFF. DNA of the CDR3: TGTGCCGGCAGGGCCCTACTATGGAATGAGCAGTTCTTC.

The chain combines TRBV7-8 with TRBJ2-1, with D hard to call. Trimming cost V 7 bases and J 3 bases, with 13 bases left between them. CDR1 is SGHVS and CDR2 is FQNEAQ in the germline V gene. The CDR3 is 14 residues long. The CDR3 loop is CASNVGRHYNEQFF. For the CDR3, the DNA is TGTGCCAGCAACGTCGGACGGCACTACAATGAGCAGTTCTTC.

In this sample, this clonotype turned up many times. V usage is TRBV27 and J usage is TRBJ2-2, with TRBD2 matching over 8 bases. The CDR3 spans 16 residues. V dropped 0 bases and J dropped 4; count of bases not matched to a gene: 4. Germline CDR1 reads MNHEY; CDR2 reads SMNVEV (reference sequence). As DNA, the CDR3 is TGTGCCAGCAGTTTATCCGCGGGGGGCGGCACCGGGGAGCTGTTTTTT. It codes for CASSLSAGGGTGELFF.

In its sample, this clonotype was seen once. A much larger clone sits a single nucleotide away, making a read error possible. The rearrangement joins TRBV6-5 to TRBJ2-3; TRBD1 might be the D (5 bases). Trimming shortened V by 9 bases and J by 1 base, and 8 bases separated the two germline ends. This CDR3 contains 12 residues. Germline V gene data show CDR1 as MNHEY and CDR2 as SVGAGI. CDR3 amino acids: CASGARTDTQYF. The CDR3 nucleotides read TGTGCCAGTGGGGCCCGCACAGATACGCAGTATTTT.

This clonotype showed up just a few times. V is TRBV3-1 and J is TRBJ2-3; TRBD2 aligns across 8 bases. The CDR3 is 17 amino acids. With 0 bases clipped from V and 2 bases from J, the junction kept 7 bases outside the gene matches. The V gene's germline CDR1 is LGHDT and CDR2 YNNKEL (reference sequence). CDR3 bases: TGTGCCAGCAGCCAAGAGATTTTAGCGGGGCTCACAGATACGCAGTATTTT. Translated: CASSQEILAGLTDTQYF.

This clonotype was counted many times. This sequence joins TRBV28 and TRBJ2-3; 7 nucleotides line up with TRBD1. Germline trimming cut 5 bases from V and 3 bases from J; bases unmatched to any gene: 8. This CDR3 is 15 amino acids long. Germline-derived CDR1 and CDR2 are MDHEN and SYDVKM. DNA for the CDR3: TGTGCCAGCAGTGCCGACAGGGCATCGACAGATACGCAGTATTTT. This codes for CASSADRASTDTQYF.

This rearrangement joins TRBV7-9 to TRBJ2-3, with 7 positions matching TRBD2. Trimming removed 2 bases from V and 2 bases from J; junction bases left unmatched: 4. Germline CDR1 reads SEHNR; CDR2 reads FQNEAQ (reference sequence). This CDR3 comprises 15 residues. The CDR3: CASSLRSGVTDTQYF. The CDR3, as DNA: TGTGCCAGCAGCTTAAGGAGCGGGGTCACAGATACGCAGTATTTT.

The chain uses TRBV20-1 and TRBJ2-4; 7 nucleotides match TRBD1. Germline lookup yields CDR1 DFQATT and CDR2 SNEGSKA (reference sequence). This CDR3 contains 12 residues. V gave up 0 bases and J gave up 13 bases; unmatched junction bases: 6. The CDR3 sequence is CSAREGDREQYF. The CDR3 nucleotides are TGCAGTGCTAGAGAGGGGGACAGAGAGCAGTACTTC.

V usage is TRBV2 and J usage is TRBJ2-7, with 8 bases identical to TRBD1. The CDR3 length is 13 residues. Unmatched junction bases numbered 7, after V lost 10 bases and J lost 2 bases. Germline V CDR1 and CDR2: SNHLY, FYNNEI. CDR3 DNA: TGTGCCACCCAACAGGGGGAGACCTACGAGCAGTACTTC. Its protein is CATQQGETYEQYF.